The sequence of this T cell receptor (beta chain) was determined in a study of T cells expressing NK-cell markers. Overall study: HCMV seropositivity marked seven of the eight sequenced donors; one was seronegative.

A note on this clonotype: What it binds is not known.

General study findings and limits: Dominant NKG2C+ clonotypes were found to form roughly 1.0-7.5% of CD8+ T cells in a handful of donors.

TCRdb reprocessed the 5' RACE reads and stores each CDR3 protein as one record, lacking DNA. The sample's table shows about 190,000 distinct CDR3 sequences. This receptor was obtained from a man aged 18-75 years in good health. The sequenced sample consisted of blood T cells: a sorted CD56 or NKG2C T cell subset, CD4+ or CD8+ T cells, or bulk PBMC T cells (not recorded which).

The chain's CDR3 is CASSPVSLPGTDTQYF. The rearrangement uses TRBV12-3 or TRBV12-4 and TRBJ2-3. CDR3 length equals 16 residues.